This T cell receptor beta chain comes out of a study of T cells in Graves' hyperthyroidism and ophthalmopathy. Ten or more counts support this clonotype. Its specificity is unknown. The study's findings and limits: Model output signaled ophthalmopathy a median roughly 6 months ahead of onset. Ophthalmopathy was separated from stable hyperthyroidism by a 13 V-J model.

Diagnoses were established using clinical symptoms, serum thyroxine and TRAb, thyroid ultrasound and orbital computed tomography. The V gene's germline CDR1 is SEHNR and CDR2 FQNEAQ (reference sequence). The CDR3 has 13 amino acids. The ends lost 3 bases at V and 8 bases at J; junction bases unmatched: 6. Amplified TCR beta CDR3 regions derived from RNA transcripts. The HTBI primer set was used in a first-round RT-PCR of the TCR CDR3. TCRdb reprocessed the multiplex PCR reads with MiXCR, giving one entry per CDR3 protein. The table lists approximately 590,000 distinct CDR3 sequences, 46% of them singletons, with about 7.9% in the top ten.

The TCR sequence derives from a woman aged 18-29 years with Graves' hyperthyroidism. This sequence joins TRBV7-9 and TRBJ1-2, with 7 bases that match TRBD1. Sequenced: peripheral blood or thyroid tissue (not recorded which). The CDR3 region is CASSFGQAQGYTF. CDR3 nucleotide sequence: TGTGCCAGCAGCTTTGGACAGGCTCAAGGCTACACCTTC.